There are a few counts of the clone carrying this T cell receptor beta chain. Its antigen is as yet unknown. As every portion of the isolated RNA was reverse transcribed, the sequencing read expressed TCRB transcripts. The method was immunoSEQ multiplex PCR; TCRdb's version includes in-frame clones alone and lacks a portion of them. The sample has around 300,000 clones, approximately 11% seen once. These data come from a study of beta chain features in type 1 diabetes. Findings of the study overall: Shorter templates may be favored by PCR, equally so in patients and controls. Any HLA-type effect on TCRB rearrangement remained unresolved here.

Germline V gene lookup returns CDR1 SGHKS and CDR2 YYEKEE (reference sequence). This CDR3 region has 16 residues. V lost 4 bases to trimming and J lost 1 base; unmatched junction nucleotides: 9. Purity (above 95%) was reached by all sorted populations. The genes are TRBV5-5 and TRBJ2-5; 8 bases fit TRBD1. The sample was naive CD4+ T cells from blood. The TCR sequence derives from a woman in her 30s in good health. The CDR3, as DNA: TGTGCCAGCAGCCTAGCCCCTGGACAGGGCCAAGAGACCCAGTACTTC. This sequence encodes CASSLAPGQGQETQYF.